This T cell receptor beta chain comes out of a study of OX40 agonist ivuxolimab in advanced cancers. Study conclusions and caveats: Expanded clones tended on average to be more numerous among CD8+ T cells than CD4+.

Sequencing used immunoSEQ multiplex PCR; TCRdb keeps in-frame clones, though not all of them. Of under 60,000 clones listed, roughly 82% were seen once; the top ten hold 3.5% to 4%. Germline CDR1 is SGHAT and CDR2 is FQNNGV. Trimming removed 0 bases at V and 11 bases at J, with 13 bases between. The length of the CDR3 is 13 residues. To note about this clone: What it binds is unknown.

The TCR was taken from an adult with an advanced solid tumor such as melanoma, head and neck, liver or kidney cancer. Specimen: CD4+ or CD8+ T cells sorted from blood, collected in a trial of the OX40 agonist ivuxolimab. V usage is TRBV11-2 and J usage is TRBJ1-1, with unresolved D. In DNA form, the CDR3 reads TGTGCCAGCAGCTTAGACGGACGTTTCGGGGCTTTCTTT. This sequence encodes CASSLDGRFGAFF.